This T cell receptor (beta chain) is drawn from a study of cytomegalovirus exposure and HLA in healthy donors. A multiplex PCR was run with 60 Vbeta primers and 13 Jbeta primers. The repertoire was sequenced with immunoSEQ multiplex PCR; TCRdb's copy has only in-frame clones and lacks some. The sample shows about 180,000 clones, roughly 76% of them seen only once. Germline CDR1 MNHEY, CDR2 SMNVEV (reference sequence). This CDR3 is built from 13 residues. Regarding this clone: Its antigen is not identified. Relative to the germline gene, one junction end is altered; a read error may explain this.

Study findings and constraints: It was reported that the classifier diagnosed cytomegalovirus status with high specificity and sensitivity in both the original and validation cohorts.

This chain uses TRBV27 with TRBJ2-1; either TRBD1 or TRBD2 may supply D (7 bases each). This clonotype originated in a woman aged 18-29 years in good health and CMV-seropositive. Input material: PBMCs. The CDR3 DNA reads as TGTGTCAGCAGGGGGGGTGAGTCCAATGAGCAGTTCTTC. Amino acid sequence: CVSRGGESNEQFF.